These 17 T cell receptor beta chains were all obtained from the same sample, sequenced in a study of T cell responses to AZD1222 COVID-19 vaccine. Clones were sequenced by immunoSEQ multiplex PCR, and TCRdb holds only the in-frame ones, with some missing. The profile shows 140,000 to 150,000 clones, more than 85% of them singletons. Here the sequenced sample was peripheral blood, taken on day 0 of AZD1222 vaccination. Receptors were obtained from an adult in good health.

The V call is TRBV3-1 (or the pseudogene TRBV3-2), the J call TRBJ2-5, with TRBD2 matching 9 bases. Germline V gene lookup returns CDR1 LGHDT and CDR2 YNNKEL (reference sequence). The CDR3 sequence is 15 residues long. V lost 7 bases and J lost 6; bases outside the gene matches: 12. The chain's CDR3 is CASTPLAGGPKTQYF. For the CDR3, the DNA is TGTGCCAGCACCCCACTGGCGGGGGGGCCGAAGACCCAGTACTTC.

The chain links TRBV9 to TRBJ2-1; D might be TRBD1 (6 bases). Trimming took 2 bases from V and 7 from J, leaving 7 bases between them. The CDR3 sequence is 12 residues long. Germline CDR1 SGDLS, CDR2 YYNGEE. CDR3 in amino acids: CASSVQGNEQFF. CDR3 coding DNA: TGTGCCAGCAGCGTTCAGGGGAATGAGCAGTTCTTC.

The chain couples TRBV5-6 to TRBJ1-4; 10 bases align to TRBD1. J lost 6 bases, V lost 0 bases, and 2 bases had no gene match. Per germline, CDR1 SGHDT and CDR2 YYEEEE. The CDR3 consists of 15 residues. As DNA, the CDR3 is TGTGCCAGCAGCTTGGAGACAGGGGGCCATGAAAAACTGTTTTTT. As protein: CASSLETGGHEKLFF.

The rearrangement joins TRBV7-8 to TRBJ2-5; D is possibly TRBD2 (6 bases). With 5 bases removed from V and 4 bases from J, the gap between germline ends came to 17 bases. Germline V gene sequence: CDR1 SGHVS, CDR2 FQNEAQ. The CDR3 has 15 residues. This chain's CDR3 is CASSPGRRWGETQYF. For the CDR3, the DNA is TGTGCCAGCAGCCCTGGGAGGCGGTGGGGAGAGACCCAGTACTTC. The whole variable domain, filled in from reference TRBV7-8 and TRBJ2-5, reads GAGVSQSPRYKVAKRGQDVALRCDPISGHVSLFWYQQALGQGPEFLTYFQNEAQLDKSGLPSDRFFAERPEGSVSTLKIQRTQQEDSAVYLCASSPGRRWGETQYFGPGTRLLVL.

The chain couples TRBV19 to TRBJ1-6; unclear D gene. The CDR3 is 13 amino acids. Trimming pared 1 base from V and 7 bases from J, leaving 5 bases between. Germline CDR1 reads LNHDA; CDR2 reads SQIVND (reference sequence). CDR3 residues: CASSIGSNSPLHF. CDR3 DNA sequence: TGTGCCAGTAGTATAGGGTCGAATTCACCCCTCCACTTT.

V usage is TRBV19 and J usage is TRBJ1-1, with 8 bases matching TRBD1. This CDR3 comprises 15 residues. Trimming at V came to 1 base and at J to 5 bases, leaving 6 bases not matched to a gene. Germline loops: CDR1 LNHDA, CDR2 SQIVND (reference sequence). The chain's CDR3 is CASSIGRQGRTEAFF. The CDR3 nucleotides read TGTGCCAGTAGTATAGGCCGACAGGGGAGGACTGAAGCTTTCTTT.

The chain is built from TRBV29-1 and TRBJ1-5, with no clear D. Trimming pared 5 bases from V and 4 bases from J, leaving 15 bases between. The CDR3 runs to 14 residues. The germline CDR1 and CDR2 sequences are SQVTM and ANQGSEA. Written as DNA, the CDR3 is TGCAGCGTTCCCGTCGGGGTGGGGAATCAGCCCCAGCATTTT. This sequence encodes CSVPVGVGNQPQHF.

The chain combines TRBV9 with TRBJ1-5, with TRBD1 matching over 8 bases. This CDR3 has 15 amino acids. The V segment lost 3 bases and the J segment 3 bases; nucleotides outside the gene matches: 5. The germline gives CDR1 SGDLS, CDR2 YYNGEE. The CDR3 nucleotides are TGTGCCAGCAGCGCGACAGGGGCAAACAATCAGCCCCAGCATTTT. The encoded protein is CASSATGANNQPQHF.

Note on this clone: The junction differs from germline at one of its ends, possibly a read error. V and J are TRBV20-1 and TRBJ2-3, with TRBD2 matching 14 bases. This CDR3 has 11 residues. CDR1 and CDR2 (germline): DFQATT, SNEGSKA (reference sequence). In DNA form, the CDR3 reads TGCAGTGCTAGGGGACTAGCGGGGGTCATATTT. Its translation is CSARGLAGVIF.

This clone has more than one count but fewer than ten. The chain employs TRBV7-2 and TRBJ2-2; no firm D call. The V end was cut by 2 bases, the J end by 4 bases, with 11 bases between. This CDR3 region has 15 residues. Germline-derived CDR1 and CDR2 are SGHTA and FQGNSA. The CDR3 DNA follows: TGTGCCAGCAGCTTAACGTTGGGGTCCACCGGGGAGCTGTTTTTT. It codes for CASSLTLGSTGELFF. Drawing the rest from reference TRBV7-2 and TRBJ2-2, the complete variable domain is GAGVSQSPSNKVTEKGKDVELRCDPISGHTALYWYRQSLGQGLEFLIYFQGNSAPDKSGLPSDRFSAERTGGSVSTLTIQRTQQEDSAVYLCASSLTLGSTGELFFGEGSRLTVL.

V is TRBV6-2 or TRBV6-3 and J is TRBJ1-5; D might be TRBD1 (5 bases). CDR1 MNHEY and CDR2 SVGEGT come from the germline V gene. The CDR3 sequence is 14 residues long. Trimming removed 2 bases from V and 2 bases from J, with 7 bases in between. CDR3 coding DNA: TGTGCCAGCAGTTACGAAGGGGGCAATCAGCCCCAGCATTTT. Translation: CASSYEGGNQPQHF.

The rearrangement uses TRBV5-5 and TRBJ1-2, with TRBD1 identical over 9 bases. Germline V lookup: CDR1 SGHKS, CDR2 YYEKEE (reference sequence). V dropped 1 base and J dropped 5; count of bases not matched to a gene: 9. The CDR3 length is 16 residues. CDR3 loop: CASSLRDRAGEYGYTF. In DNA, the CDR3 is TGTGCCAGCAGCTTGAGGGACAGGGCCGGTGAATATGGCTACACCTTC.

This clone has just one count. The chain recombines TRBV4-2 with TRBJ1-1, with unresolved D. V dropped 1 base and J dropped 6 bases, with 15 bases sitting between them. This CDR3 contains 15 residues. CDR1 is LGHNA, CDR2 YNFKEQ, per germline. CDR3 residues: CASSQVRGSWAEAFF. The CDR3 DNA reads as TGTGCCAGCAGCCAAGTACGAGGTTCGTGGGCTGAAGCTTTCTTT.

This clone appeared once. The V gene is TRBV30, the J gene TRBJ2-3; D remains ambiguous. The CDR3 has 13 amino acids. Trimming cost V 4 bases and J 1 base, with 9 bases left between them. The V gene's germline CDR1 is GTSNPN and CDR2 SVGIG (reference sequence). The CDR3 loop is CAWIARGTDTQYF. The CDR3 DNA is TGTGCCTGGATTGCTCGCGGCACAGATACGCAGTATTTT. Full variable domain (missing parts from reference TRBV30 and TRBJ2-3): SQTIHQWPATLVQPVGSPLSLECTVEGTSNPNLYWYRQAAGRGLQLLFYSVGIGQISSEVPQNLSASRPQDRQFILSSKKLLLSDSGFYLCAWIARGTDTQYFGPGTRLTVL.

The V and J genes are TRBV7-9 and TRBJ2-2; D is tentatively TRBD1 or TRBD2 (6 bases each). CDR3 length equals 17 residues. Germline V gene lookup returns CDR1 SEHNR and CDR2 FQNEAQ (reference sequence). V was trimmed by 4 bases and J by 7 bases, leaving 22 bases between them. Here the CDR3 reads CASSSSPRGRVVGELFF. The DNA for the CDR3 is TGTGCCAGCAGCTCAAGCCCCCGGGGGCGCGTGGTCGGGGAGCTGTTTTTT.

CDR3 region: CAWRFRGENSPLHF. CDR3 DNA sequence: TGTGCCTGGAGATTCCGGGGGGAAAATTCACCCCTCCACTTT. The rearrangement links TRBV30 to TRBJ1-6; perhaps TRBD1 as D (5 bases). Trimming cost V 3 bases and J 7 bases, with 13 bases left between them. The CDR3 contains 14 residues. CDR1 is GTSNPN and CDR2 is SVGIG in the germline V gene (reference sequence).

The genes are TRBV19 and TRBJ1-1; possibly TRBD1 for D (5 bases). The CDR3 loop spans 13 amino acids. Between the trimmed V and J ends, which lost 5 bases and 7 bases, there was a span of 14 bases. The germline V gene encodes CDR1 LNHDA and CDR2 SQIVND (reference sequence). CDR3 sequence reads: CASSLASGGEAFF. The CDR3 DNA sequence: TGTGCCAGTAGTTTGGCGTCCGGGGGTGAAGCTTTCTTT.